The next 27 T cell receptor beta chains were all read from a single sample in a study of T cell responses to AZD1222 COVID-19 vaccine. Sequencing was performed with immunoSEQ multiplex PCR; in TCRdb, only in-frame clones are kept and a portion is missing. The table records approximately 140,000 clones, 90% to 95% of them present only once. Sequences were derived from peripheral blood, sampled on day 0 of AZD1222 vaccination. The receptors come from an adult in good health.

The rearrangement joins TRBV6-4 to TRBJ1-1; no definite D call. This CDR3 has 13 residues. Germline values: CDR1 MRHNA, CDR2 SNTAGT. Trimming took 3 bases from V and 3 from J, leaving 8 bases between them. CDR3 coding DNA: TGTGCCAGCAGTGATGGCCGAGACACTGAAGCTTTCTTT. Its protein is CASSDGRDTEAFF.

This chain links TRBV6-5 with TRBJ2-7; D gene ambiguous. The CDR3 covers 14 residues. Germline V gives CDR1 MNHEY, CDR2 SVGAGI. Trimming pared 6 bases from V and 1 base from J, leaving 13 bases between. The CDR3 DNA reads TGTGCCAGCAGGACCTCGGGTGATTCCTACGAGCAGTACTTC. Its translation is CASRTSGDSYEQYF.

The chain couples TRBV29-1 to TRBJ1-1, with D possibly matching TRBD1 (5 bases). Trimming left V 7 bases short and J 6 bases short, with 15 bases between. In germline, CDR1 is SQVTM, CDR2 ANQGSEA. The CDR3 runs to 12 residues. The CDR3 sequence is CSAPDRDSEAFF. The CDR3 DNA follows: TGCAGCGCCCCCGACCGGGACTCTGAAGCTTTCTTT.

This clone has only a few counts. The genes are TRBV4-3 and TRBJ1-2; D gene uncertain. The CDR3 loop spans 16 amino acids. Trimming took off 4 bases at V and 4 bases at J, with 19 bases between the two ends. Germline V gene lookup returns CDR1 LGHNA and CDR2 YSLEER. The CDR3 here is CASSRSLGNTPYGYTF. CDR3 DNA: TGCGCCAGCAGCCGGAGTCTGGGGAATACACCCTATGGCTACACCTTC.

The chain uses TRBV6-2 or TRBV6-3 and TRBJ2-1; 12 nucleotides align to TRBD2. The CDR3 extends over 15 amino acids. The V gene's germline CDR1 is MNHEY and CDR2 SVGEGT. After removal of 5 bases from V and 3 bases from J, the junction contained 2 bases not matched to a gene. The DNA for the CDR3 is TGTGCCAGCAGTAAACTAGCGGGGGGCTACAATGAGCAGTTCTTC. Translation: CASSKLAGGYNEQFF.

The rearrangement uses TRBV5-1 and TRBJ1-2, with D possibly matching TRBD1 (5 bases). The V gene's germline CDR1 is SGHRS and CDR2 YFSETQ. V shed 3 bases and J shed 4 bases, with 13 bases lying between them. The CDR3 is 14 residues long. CDR3 sequence (DNA): TGCGCCAGCAGCTGGGGCGGCCAGTCCTATGGCTACACCTTC. Residues: CASSWGGQSYGYTF.

V gene TRBV7-9 combines with J gene TRBJ2-7, with 8 bases lining up with TRBD2. The CDR3 spans 15 residues. With 3 bases clipped from V and 5 bases from J, the junction kept 9 bases outside the gene matches. The germline gives CDR1 SEHNR, CDR2 FQNEAQ (reference sequence). CDR3 bases: TGTGCCAGCAGCTTGCTGGCGGGAGGTCCCCACGAGCAGTACTTC. Amino acid sequence: CASSLLAGGPHEQYF. Full variable domain (rest looked up from reference TRBV7-9 and TRBJ2-7): DTGVSQNPRHKITKRGQNVTFRCDPISEHNRLYWYRQTLGQGPEFLTYFQNEAQLEKSRLLSDRFSAERPKGSFSTLEIQRTEQGDSAMYLCASSLLAGGPHEQYFGPGTRLTVT.

This clone appeared once. The chain carries TRBV11-3 and TRBJ1-4; D gene uncertain. This CDR3 is built from 13 residues. V dropped 8 bases and J dropped 12 bases, with 19 bases sitting between them. Germline CDR1 reads SGHNT; CDR2 reads YENEEA. The DNA for the CDR3 is TGTGCCAGCGGATCTGGCCTAATGCCCGAACTGTTTTTT. Its translation: CASGSGLMPELFF.

J is TRBJ1-1 and V is TRBV9; unclear D gene. With 4 bases removed from V and 5 bases from J, the gap between germline ends came to 12 bases. Germline assignment: CDR1 SGDLS and CDR2 YYNGEE. The CDR3 is 13 amino acids. The CDR3 is CASSRGSGTEAFF. DNA of the CDR3: TGTGCCAGCAGCCGCGGAAGTGGGACTGAAGCTTTCTTT.

The V gene is TRBV19, the J gene TRBJ1-2; 7 bases match TRBD1. The V gene's germline CDR1 is LNHDA and CDR2 SQIVND (reference sequence). CDR3 length: 15 amino acids. V lost 4 bases to trimming and J lost 5 bases; unmatched junction nucleotides: 10. CDR3 in DNA: TGTGCCAGTAGTACAGCGGGACAGACACTTTATGGCTACACCTTC. This translates into CASSTAGQTLYGYTF. Together with reference TRBV19 and TRBJ1-2, the CDR3 gives the full variable domain: DGGITQSPKYLFRKEGQNVTLSCEQNLNHDAMYWYRQDPGQGLRLIYYSQIVNDFQKGDIAEGYSVSREKKESFPLTVTSAQKNPTAFYLCASSTAGQTLYGYTFGSGTRLTVV.

V usage is TRBV27 and J usage is TRBJ1-2; 7 nucleotides align to TRBD1. This CDR3 contains 19 residues. With 0 bases clipped from V and 3 bases from J, the junction kept 16 bases outside the gene matches. Looked up from germline, CDR1 is MNHEY and CDR2 is SMNVEV (reference sequence). CDR3 in amino acids: CASSLSGYWDSPSDYGYTF. The CDR3 DNA is TGTGCCAGCAGTTTATCGGGTTACTGGGACAGCCCAAGTGACTATGGCTACACCTTC.

V usage is TRBV19 and J usage is TRBJ1-4; D remains unclear. V lost 3 bases, J lost 3 bases, and 5 bases lay in between. The CDR3 totals 13 residues. CDR1 is LNHDA and CDR2 is SQIVND in the germline V gene (reference sequence). CDR3: CASSIQANEKLFF. For the CDR3, the DNA is TGTGCCAGTAGTATCCAGGCTAATGAAAAACTGTTTTTT.

This clone appeared a single time. J is TRBJ2-1 and V is TRBV30; 14 bases agree with TRBD2. Germline V lookup: CDR1 GTSNPN, CDR2 SVGIG (reference sequence). The CDR3 totals 16 residues. Trimming took 8 bases from V and 8 from J; bases not matched to a gene: 14. The CDR3 protein is CARTRLAGGNTDEQFF. CDR3 nucleotide sequence: TGTGCCCGAACTAGACTAGCGGGAGGGAACACGGATGAGCAGTTCTTC.

The chain carries TRBV11-2 and TRBJ1-4; 8 bases agree with TRBD1. The J segment lost 8 bases and the V segment lost 3 bases, leaving 8 bases of the junction unmatched. Germline CDR1 reads SGHAT; CDR2 reads FQNNGV. The CDR3 has 15 residues. The CDR3 loop reads CASSFIGQGWEKLFF. The CDR3 DNA reads as TGTGCCAGCAGCTTCATCGGACAGGGTTGGGAAAAACTGTTTTTT.

The rearrangement uses TRBV6-2 or TRBV6-3 and TRBJ2-4; 9 bases agree with TRBD1. The CDR3 extends over 15 amino acids. J lost 4 bases, V lost 6 bases, and 7 bases had no gene match. Per germline, CDR1 MNHEY and CDR2 SVGEGT. CDR3 loop: CASSSSGTGKNIQYF. CDR3 nucleotide sequence: TGTGCCAGCAGCTCTTCCGGGACAGGGAAAAACATTCAGTACTTC.

The gene calls are TRBV2 and TRBJ1-5, with D perhaps TRBD1 (6 bases). This CDR3 spans 13 amino acids. V gave up 4 bases and J gave up 3 bases, with 7 bases separating them. Germline V lookup: CDR1 SNHLY, CDR2 FYNNEI. The DNA of the CDR3 is TGTGCCAGCAGTGCAGGGGACAATCAGCCCCAGCATTTT. This translates into CASSAGDNQPQHF.

The chain combines TRBV9 with TRBJ2-5; TRBD2 matches at 8 bases. With V trimmed by 2 bases and J by 0 bases, 12 bases remained unmatched. Germline V CDR1 and CDR2: SGDLS, YYNGEE. The CDR3 covers 18 residues. The CDR3 DNA reads as TGTGCCAGCAGCGTGGGAGTGAGCGGGCGGGGGGACCAAGAGACCCAGTACTTC. It specifies CASSVGVSGRGDQETQYF. The full variable domain, with the rest looked up from reference TRBV9 and TRBJ2-5, is DSGVTQTPKHLITATGQRVTLRCSPRSGDLSVYWYQQSLDQGLQFLIQYYNGEERAKGNILERFSAQQFPDLHSELNLSSLELGDSALYFCASSVGVSGRGDQETQYFGPGTRLLVL.

This chain uses TRBV6-4 with TRBJ1-2; possible D gene TRBD1, 5 bases. This CDR3 is built from 16 residues. Germline values: CDR1 MRHNA, CDR2 SNTAGT. V was shortened by 8 bases and J by 13 bases, with 32 bases between the two germline ends. CDR3 coding DNA: TGTGCCAGCGGCGATTTATCCCCCGCACCGCTATGGGACTGCACCTTC. As protein: CASGDLSPAPLWDCTF.

The chain employs TRBV9 and TRBJ2-5; possibly TRBD2 for D (5 bases). Germline V gene data show CDR1 as SGDLS and CDR2 as YYNGEE. The CDR3 length is 12 residues. V shed 8 bases and J shed 4 bases, with 12 bases lying between them. The CDR3 nucleotides are TGTGCCAGGAGGGCCGAGGGAGAGACCCAGTACTTC. Translating gives CARRAEGETQYF.

V is TRBV7-8 and J is TRBJ1-1; D is unclear. CDR1 and CDR2 from the germline V gene are SGHVS and FQNEAQ. V lost 5 bases and J lost 4, with 8 bases in between. This CDR3 comprises 12 residues. DNA of the CDR3: TGTGCCAGCAGCCGGGTAGGCACTGAAGCTTTCTTT. It is translated as CASSRVGTEAFF.

This chain joins TRBV5-1 and TRBJ2-5, with 7 bases fitting TRBD2. Germline CDR1 SGHRS, CDR2 YFSETQ. Unmatched junction bases numbered 8, after V lost 3 bases and J lost 3 bases. This CDR3 contains 15 residues. CDR3 in DNA: TGCGCCAGCAGCTATTTCGGAGGGAGGGAAGAGACCCAGTACTTC. Its protein product is CASSYFGGREETQYF.

The J gene is TRBJ1-6, the V gene TRBV19, with 8 bases fitting TRBD1. Germline CDR1 LNHDA, CDR2 SQIVND (reference sequence). The CDR3 covers 14 residues. J was trimmed by 9 bases and V by 4 bases; bases with no gene match: 5. The CDR3 is CASSTGQGSSPLHF. CDR3 nucleotides: TGTGCCAGTAGTACCGGACAGGGAAGTTCACCCCTCCACTTT.

The chain links TRBV6-5 to TRBJ2-7, with TRBD2 matching 10 bases. The CDR3 loop spans 16 amino acids. V lost 2 bases, J lost 5 bases, and 9 bases stayed unmatched. Germline-derived CDR1 and CDR2 are MNHEY and SVGAGI. The CDR3 DNA reads as TGTGCCAGCAGTTACCAACTGCCAGCGGGAGGGGACGAGCAGTACTTC. Translation gives CASSYQLPAGGDEQYF.

This clone was counted a single time. The chain is built from TRBV4-3 and TRBJ2-6; D possibly corresponds to TRBD2 (5 bases). This CDR3 region has 19 residues. Trimming stripped 4 bases from V and 0 bases from J, with 19 bases between. Germline V gives CDR1 LGHNA, CDR2 YSLEER. This chain's CDR3 is CASSRIKTTVVSGANVLTF. CDR3 DNA: TGCGCCAGCAGCCGCATTAAGACTACCGTAGTCTCTGGGGCCAACGTCCTGACTTTC.

This chain uses TRBV18 with TRBJ2-6; the D is unclear. V lost 2 bases to trimming and J lost 0 bases, with 14 bases between them. The CDR3 runs 18 residues. Germline V gene sequence: CDR1 KGHSH, CDR2 LQKENI. The chain's CDR3 is CASSPATMGGSGANVLTF. The CDR3 bases are TGTGCCAGCTCACCAGCTACCATGGGTGGCTCTGGGGCCAACGTCCTGACTTTC. Full variable domain (rest looked up from reference TRBV18 and TRBJ2-6): NAGVMQNPRHLVRRRGQEARLRCSPMKGHSHVYWYRQLPEEGLKFMVYLQKENIIDESGMPKERFSAEFPKEGPSILRIQQVVRGDSAAYFCASSPATMGGSGANVLTFGAGSRLTVL.

The chain links TRBV7-2 to TRBJ2-7; 8 nucleotides align to TRBD2. CDR1 and CDR2 (germline): SGHTA, FQGNSA. The CDR3 has 15 residues. J lost 1 base, V lost 2 bases, and 4 bases had no gene match. In nucleotides, the CDR3 is TGTGCCAGCAGCTTAAGTGGCGGGGGGTCCTACGAGCAGTACTTC. Amino acid sequence: CASSLSGGGSYEQYF.

This clone was seen a handful of times. The gene calls are TRBV6-5 and TRBJ1-2; D gene uncertain. CDR1 and CDR2 (germline): MNHEY, SVGAGI. Trimming pared 6 bases from V and 8 bases from J, leaving 13 bases between. The CDR3 is made up of 12 amino acids. The CDR3 DNA reads TGTGCCAGCAGGATTTCAGGAGCCGGCTACACCTTC. This codes for CASRISGAGYTF.